The 12 T cell receptor beta chains below were found in one sample sequenced in a study of spatial heterogeneity in lung cancer. Study-level points and caveats: Within tumors, counts of expanded alpha and beta TCRs tracked tumor mutation counts.

Time point given: sample taken at primary tumor resection. From the 5' RACE reads, TCRdb called clonotypes with MiXCR, one entry per CDR3 protein. The repertoire consists of under 5,000 distinct CDR3 sequences, with around 10% occurring once and the leading ten covering 28%. Antigen specificity for these receptors is unknown. This sample comprised lung tumor tissue, obtained at surgery. All receptors come from a male donor with early-stage non-small cell lung cancer.

In this sample, this clonotype turned up a few times. The gene calls are TRBV6-5 and TRBJ2-5; 8 nucleotides align to TRBD1. CDR1 MNHEY and CDR2 SVGAGI come from the germline V gene. The ends lost 4 bases at V and 5 bases at J; junction bases unmatched: 9. The CDR3 loop spans 15 amino acids. The CDR3 region is CASSFPGQGTETQYF. CDR3 bases: TGTGCCAGCAGTTTCCCCGGACAGGGAACGGAGACCCAGTACTTC.

The chain links TRBV30 to TRBJ1-1; D not resolved. Germline values: CDR1 GTSNPN, CDR2 SVGIG (reference sequence). The CDR3 runs to 14 residues. Trimming pared 3 bases from V and 0 bases from J, leaving 11 bases between. The CDR3 sequence: CAWRLVRMNTEAFF. CDR3 DNA: TGTGCCTGGAGATTGGTCAGGATGAACACTGAAGCTTTCTTT.

The J gene is TRBJ2-1, the V gene TRBV28; 15 bases map to TRBD2. In germline, CDR1 is MDHEN, CDR2 SYDVKM. This CDR3 spans 15 amino acids. V lost 7 bases and J lost 7; bases outside the gene matches: 5. In nucleotides, the CDR3 is TGTGCCAGCACAGGGACTAGCGGGAGGAAGAATGAGCAGTTCTTC. Translating gives CASTGTSGRKNEQFF.

This clonotype was observed at least ten times. This rearrangement joins TRBV13 to TRBJ2-3, with D possibly matching TRBD1 (6 bases). CDR3 length equals 15 residues. Germline V CDR1 and CDR2: PRHDT, FYEKMQ (reference sequence). V was trimmed by 3 bases and J by 6 bases, leaving 16 bases between them. The CDR3 sequence is CASSLGARRVDTQYF. The CDR3 DNA sequence: TGTGCCAGCAGCTTGGGGGCACGACGGGTTGATACGCAGTATTTT.

This clonotype came up many times. V gene TRBV6-2 or TRBV6-3 combines with J gene TRBJ1-3; D is unresolved. Trimming took off 2 bases at V and 2 bases at J, with 10 bases between the two ends. The CDR3 has 15 amino acids. From germline, CDR1 is MNHEY and CDR2 SVGEGT. CDR3 region: CASSYKVAAGNTIYF. CDR3 coding DNA: TGTGCCAGCAGTTACAAGGTCGCCGCTGGAAACACCATATATTTT.

This clonotype appeared many times. The CDR3 loop is CASSIIGQGSSPLHF. CDR3 DNA sequence: TGTGCCAGCAGCATAATAGGACAGGGAAGTTCACCCCTCCACTTT. This sequence joins TRBV7-2 and TRBJ1-6; 8 nucleotides match TRBD1. The CDR3 has 15 amino acids. Losses at the gene ends were 5 bases for V and 9 bases for J; bases not matched to a gene: 9. Germline CDR1 is SGHTA and CDR2 is FQGNSA. The variable domain in full, completed from reference TRBV7-2 and TRBJ1-6, reads GAGVSQSPSNKVTEKGKDVELRCDPISGHTALYWYRQSLGQGLEFLIYFQGNSAPDKSGLPSDRFSAERTGGSVSTLTIQRTQQEDSAVYLCASSIIGQGSSPLHFGNGTRLTVT.

This clonotype turned up a few times. This chain joins TRBV7-9 and TRBJ2-5, with D possibly being TRBD2 (5 bases). CDR3 length: 15 amino acids. Germline V gives CDR1 SEHNR, CDR2 FQNEAQ (reference sequence). The ends were cut back, 1 base at V and 4 bases at J, with 13 bases in the middle. CDR3: CASSLGLDSSETQYF. CDR3 nucleotides: TGTGCCAGCAGCTTAGGCCTGGACTCATCAGAGACCCAGTACTTC.

In its sample, this clonotype is medium-sized. The genes are TRBV10-3 and TRBJ1-6; no clear D gene. There are 13 residues in the CDR3. In germline, CDR1 is ENHRY, CDR2 SYGVKD. The V gene lost 6 bases and the J gene lost 8 bases, with 11 bases spanning the gap. As DNA, the CDR3 is TGTGCCATCAGGAATTCGAACGATTCACCCCTCCACTTT. Translating it yields CAIRNSNDSPLHF.

Judged by abundance, this clonotype is medium-sized. The chain joins TRBV5-4 to TRBJ2-2; tentatively, D is TRBD1 (6 bases). CDR1 is SGHNT, CDR2 YYREEE, per germline (reference sequence). CDR3 length equals 16 residues. Trimming shortened V by 5 bases and J by 0 bases, and 14 bases separated the two germline ends. CDR3: CASRTGTLANTGELFF. CDR3 nucleotides: TGTGCCAGCAGAACCGGGACACTAGCGAACACCGGGGAGCTGTTTTTT.

This clonotype is labeled medium-sized. The genes are TRBV4-3 and TRBJ2-7; 9 bases line up with TRBD1. This CDR3 is built from 15 residues. V lost 4 bases to trimming and J lost 3 bases; unmatched junction nucleotides: 7. CDR1 and CDR2 (germline): LGHNA, YSLEER. For the CDR3, the DNA is TGCGCCAGCAGCCCCGGGACAGGGAGTCTCTACGAGCAGTACTTC. It yields the protein CASSPGTGSLYEQYF.

By sample fraction, this clonotype is medium-sized. The gene calls are TRBV4-3 and TRBJ2-5, with TRBD2 matching 9 bases. CDR1 is LGHNA, CDR2 YSLEER, per germline. The CDR3 loop spans 15 amino acids. Germline trimming cut 3 bases from V and 5 bases from J; bases unmatched to any gene: 7. CDR3 residues: CASSHLSGGGETQYF. Written as DNA, the CDR3 is TGCGCCAGCAGCCACCTTAGCGGGGGTGGGGAGACCCAGTACTTC.

Sample share makes this clonotype medium-sized (0.01 to 0.1%). V and J are TRBV7-6 and TRBJ2-6; D remains ambiguous. Trimming removed 0 bases at V and 2 bases at J, with 5 bases between. Germline CDR1 is SGHVS and CDR2 is FNYEAQ. The CDR3 has 15 residues. The CDR3 protein is CASSLAETGANVLTF. The CDR3 DNA sequence: TGTGCCAGCAGCTTAGCGGAGACTGGGGCCAACGTCCTGACTTTC.